The rows below give T cell receptor beta chains drawn from one sample of a study of T-cell memory formation after mild COVID-19. TCRdb called the 5' RACE reads again in MiXCR, with one record for every CDR3 protein. The sample shows 470,000 or so distinct CDR3 sequences, around a sixth of them seen only once. The specimen was PBMCs or a T cell subset sorted from them (not recorded which). The source of these receptors is an adult woman who had mild COVID-19 (a few samples of this study predate the infection). Cell type and time point are not known. Each CDR3 is given with its conserved first and last residue. A D gene is named only where the DNA matches it firmly. A row's size may be missing; if present it is once, few, many or a size class.

>TRBV7-2|NA|TRBJ2-2|few
TGTGCCAGCAGCCCCTCGGCAGCGAACACCGGGGAGCTGTTTTTT
CASSPSAANTGELFF
>TRBV10-3|NA|TRBJ2-4|NA
TGTGCCATCAGTGAGTCGACGGTCGATTGTGGCATTCAGTACTTC
CAISESTVDCGIQYF
>TRBV25-1|NA|TRBJ1-2|NA
TGTGCCAGCAGTGAACCCACAAACTATGGCTACACCTTC
CASSEPTNYGYTF
>TRBV29-1|TRBD1|TRBJ2-1|once
TGCAGCGTCTACGGGACAGGGTTCTACAATGAGCAGTTCTTC
CSVYGTGFYNEQFF
>TRBV12-3/TRBV12-4|TRBD2|TRBJ2-1|NA
TGTGCCAGCAGACCCTGGACTAGCGGGTCATACAATGAGCAGTTCTTC
CASRPWTSGSYNEQFF
>TRBV2|TRBD2|TRBJ2-3|few
TGTGCCAGCAGTGGGACTAGCGGGGCGCAAGATACGCAGTATTTT
CASSGTSGAQDTQYF
>TRBV12-3/TRBV12-4|NA|TRBJ2-7|many
TGTGCCAGCAGTTTATGGGACAACGGCGGTTCCTACGAGCAGTACTTC
CASSLWDNGGSYEQYF
>TRBV24-1|TRBD2|TRBJ2-5|NA
TGTGCCACCAGTATGTCGTCTAGCGGGAAAGAGACCCAGTACTTC
CATSMSSSGKETQYF
>TRBV12-3/TRBV12-4|NA|TRBJ2-2|few
TGTGCCAGCAGCTCAACAACAGGGTTAACCGGGGAGCTGTTTTTT
CASSSTTGLTGELFF
>TRBV6-6|TRBD1|TRBJ2-7|few
TGTGCCAGCAGTTACACAGGGGGCAGCTACGAGCAGTACTTC
CASSYTGGSYEQYF
>TRBV7-3|TRBD2|TRBJ2-3|few
TGTGCCAGCAGGCTAGGGTCTAGCGGGGCCCCGCCGGATACGCAGTATTTT
CASRLGSSGAPPDTQYF
>TRBV6-6|NA|TRBJ1-1|few
TGTGCCAGCACCCTTAGCAGGAACACTGAAGCTTTCTTT
CASTLSRNTEAFF
>TRBV14|TRBD1|TRBJ2-1|NA
TGTGCCAGCAGCTTCCGGACAGGGGGGTTTGAGCAGTTCTTC
CASSFRTGGFEQFF
>TRBV4-3|NA|TRBJ2-2|NA
TGCGCCAGCAGCCAAGATACAGGGAACACCGGGGAGCTGTTTTTT
CASSQDTGNTGELFF
>TRBV5-1|NA|TRBJ1-5|NA
TGCGCCAGGTGGACAGTATCGGGCAATCAGCCCCAGCATTTT
CARWTVSGNQPQHF
>TRBV20-1|TRBD1|TRBJ2-3|few
TGCAGTGCTAGAGTTAGGGGGCCGAGAGATACGCAGTATTTT
CSARVRGPRDTQYF
>TRBV12-3/TRBV12-4|NA|TRBJ2-2|few
TGTGCCAGCACGGGCGGGGAGCTGTTTTTT
CASTGGELFF
>TRBV21-1|NA|TRBJ2-3|once
TGTGCCAGCAGAGATGACGGGAGCACAGATACGCAGTATTTT
CASRDDGSTDTQYF